One sample yielded the 11 T cell receptor beta chains listed below, sequenced in a study of T-cell memory formation after mild COVID-19. TCRdb re-called the 5' RACE reads through MiXCR, storing one row per CDR3 protein. The sample consists of some 490,000 distinct CDR3 sequences, 18% of them appearing once. Sequenced input: PBMCs or a T cell subset sorted from them (not recorded which). These receptors originate from an adult woman who had mild COVID-19 (a few samples of this study predate the infection). Cell type and time point are not known.

The genes are TRBV5-6 and TRBJ2-7; 9 bases are a match to TRBD1. The CDR3 is 15 residues long. Germline lookup yields CDR1 SGHDT and CDR2 YYEEEE. The V and J ends lost 3 bases and 4 bases, in that order; junction bases with no gene match: 8. The CDR3 DNA is TGTGCCAGCAGCTCGCCGACAGGGGGTAAATACGAGCAGTACTTC. Translating gives CASSSPTGGKYEQYF. Variable domain in full (rest from reference TRBV5-6 and TRBJ2-7): DAGVTQSPTHLIKTRGQQVTLRCSPKSGHDTVSWYQQALGQGPQFIFQYYEEEERQRGNFPDRFSGHQFPNYSSELNVNALLLGDSALYLCASSSPTGGKYEQYFGPGTRLTVT.

This clonotype was detected ten times or more. The chain joins TRBV27 to TRBJ1-2; perhaps TRBD1 as D (6 bases). Trimming pared 2 bases from V and 8 bases from J, leaving 12 bases between. Per germline, CDR1 MNHEY and CDR2 SMNVEV (reference sequence). This CDR3 is 13 amino acids long. CDR3 in DNA: TGTGCCAGCAGTTTACAGGGGTTGCGGGGCTACACCTTC. Its protein is CASSLQGLRGYTF.

This clonotype has just a few counts. CDR3 in DNA: TGTGCCAGTATGATTCCAGGGGGCGCAGGGCAGCCCCAGCATTTT. This encodes CASMIPGGAGQPQHF. This rearrangement joins TRBV19 to TRBJ1-5; 8 positions agree with TRBD1. The V gene's germline CDR1 is LNHDA and CDR2 SQIVND (reference sequence). The CDR3 loop spans 15 amino acids. Trimming cost V 7 bases and J 7 bases; bases outside gene matches: 12.

The chain carries TRBV20-1 and TRBJ1-6, with 11 positions matching TRBD1. The CDR3 spans 15 residues. J gave up 9 bases and V 4 bases, and 8 bases lay outside the gene matches. CDR1 is DFQATT, CDR2 SNEGSKA, per germline (reference sequence). As DNA, the CDR3 is TGCAGTGCTATTGAGCCGGGACAGGGGGTTTCACCCCTCCACTTT. It specifies CSAIEPGQGVSPLHF.

This chain links TRBV6-5 with TRBJ1-2; no definite D call. V dropped 0 bases and J dropped 4 bases, with 9 bases sitting between them. The CDR3 is 14 residues long. Germline CDR1 reads MNHEY; CDR2 reads SVGAGI. The CDR3 DNA is TGTGCCAGCAGTTACTCGTTCGGGAGCTATGGCTACACCTTC. This gives the protein CASSYSFGSYGYTF.

This clonotype was picked up a small number of times. This rearrangement joins TRBV27 to TRBJ2-5, with D perhaps matching TRBD1 (6 bases). The CDR3 runs 13 residues. Per the germline V gene, CDR1 is MNHEY and CDR2 is SMNVEV (reference sequence). V was cut by 5 bases and J by 7 bases, with 14 bases left in between. The CDR3: CASSEGGGGTQYF. In DNA, the CDR3 is TGTGCCAGCAGTGAAGGGGGTGGTGGGACCCAGTACTTC.

This clonotype was seen a few times. The chain has TRBV12-3 or TRBV12-4 and TRBJ1-6; D not resolved. V was trimmed by 2 bases and J by 9 bases, leaving 8 bases between them. CDR3 size: 13 residues. CDR3 sequence reads: CASSLSGSSPLHF. The CDR3 region has the DNA TGTGCCAGCAGTTTATCGGGGAGTTCACCCCTCCACTTT.

The sample holds a few counts of this clonotype. This sequence joins TRBV6-5 and TRBJ1-1, with D possibly TRBD1 on 5 matching bases. The CDR3 covers 15 residues. V was cut by 4 bases and J by 8 bases, with 20 bases left in between. Germline lookup yields CDR1 MNHEY and CDR2 SVGAGI. CDR3 in amino acids: CASSSIWPSGWEAFF. CDR3 sequence (DNA): TGTGCCAGCAGTTCCATTTGGCCCTCAGGGTGGGAAGCTTTCTTT.

This sequence joins TRBV7-9 and TRBJ1-1; D gene unclear. This CDR3 is built from 13 residues. Trimming pared 2 bases from V and 3 bases from J, leaving 7 bases between. The germline V gene encodes CDR1 SEHNR and CDR2 FQNEAQ (reference sequence). Here the CDR3 reads CASSLNGDTEAFF. The CDR3 DNA reads as TGTGCCAGCAGCTTAAACGGGGACACTGAAGCTTTCTTT.

The V and J genes are TRBV5-1 and TRBJ1-1; 8 bases match TRBD1. Per the germline V gene, CDR1 is SGHRS and CDR2 is YFSETQ. The CDR3 loop spans 14 amino acids. The junction had 3 bases not matched to a gene; V was cut back by 4 bases and J by 1 base. The CDR3 protein is CASSAGQANTEAFF. The CDR3 bases are TGCGCCAGCAGCGCGGGACAGGCGAACACTGAAGCTTTCTTT.

This clonotype occurred a few times. This chain uses TRBV7-9 with TRBJ2-3; tentatively, D is TRBD2 (6 bases). Germline V gene lookup returns CDR1 SEHNR and CDR2 FQNEAQ (reference sequence). The CDR3 totals 17 residues. The V gene lost 7 bases and the J gene lost 1 base, with 21 bases spanning the gap. The CDR3 sequence is CASTTTAGRGGTDTQYF. The CDR3 region has the DNA TGTGCCAGCACCACAACTGCCGGGAGAGGGGGCACAGATACGCAGTATTTT. Filled out from reference TRBV7-9 and TRBJ2-3, the complete variable domain reads DTGVSQNPRHKITKRGQNVTFRCDPISEHNRLYWYRQTLGQGPEFLTYFQNEAQLEKSRLLSDRFSAERPKGSFSTLEIQRTEQGDSAMYLCASTTTAGRGGTDTQYFGPGTRLTVL.